The present TCR beta chain was sequenced within a study of CD8+CD57+ T cells in acquired aplastic anemia. As for the study in general: The average for DNA from sorted CD4+ and CD8+ cells was about 3.3 ug.

Per germline, CDR1 MNHEY and CDR2 SVGAGI. The CDR3 runs to 14 residues. Trimming cost V 5 bases and J 0 bases, with 7 bases left between them. Patients chosen for sequencing had shown CD8+CD57+ cell expansion by flow cytometry. The diagnosis in all patients was severe acquired aplastic anemia. All patients were therapy-naive when blood was sampled. TCR beta VDJ and CDR3 were profiled, and genomic DNA was the template. TCRdb redid the calling of the reads with MiXCR, one entry per CDR3 protein. The sample has under 350,000 distinct CDR3 sequences; 45% to 65% are singletons. Sequenced input: sorted CD4+, CD8+, or CD8+CD57+ T cells (not recorded which) from PBMCs. This sequence originates from a human donor with aplastic anemia. The J gene is TRBJ1-4, the V gene TRBV6-5, with D unresolved. CDR3: CASSRTATNEKLFF. The CDR3 DNA is TGTGCCAGCAGTAGGACCGCAACTAATGAAAAACTGTTTTTT.